This T cell receptor beta chain was documented in a study of blood T cell repertoires in COVID-19. About the research overall: The United States, Italy and Spain supplied acute and convalescent COVID-19 samples.

Participant reports of clinical history set cohort assignment. Donors in Cohort 3 counted as recovered after two negative PCRs, clearance, or symptom resolution. Per the study methods: From reference gene primer amplification, estimates of nucleated cell counts were derived. The protocol was immunoSEQ multiplex PCR, while the TCRdb copy is restricted to in-frame clones and leaves out a portion. From that table come the V and J calls and clone size; the DNA was used to work out D and trimming. The sample records around 280,000 clones, roughly 85% being singletons. CDR1 is SNHLY and CDR2 is FYNNEI in the germline V gene. The CDR3 runs 15 residues. Trimming removed 6 bases from V and 0 bases from J, with 11 bases in between.

The clonotype comes from a woman between 35 and 50 years old who had recovered from COVID-19. The chain joins TRBV2 to TRBJ2-2; maybe TRBD1 (6 bases). The sequencing input was PBMCs or T cells enriched from blood (not recorded which). CDR3 nucleotide sequence: TGTGCCAGCAGCGGGGACATAACGAACACCGGGGAGCTGTTTTTT. Residues: CASSGDITNTGELFF. Full variable domain (missing parts from reference TRBV2 and TRBJ2-2): EPEVTQTPSHQVTQMGQEVILRCVPISNHLYFYWYRQILGQKVEFLVSFYNNEISEKSEIFDDQFSVERPDGSNFTLKIRSTKLEDSAMYFCASSGDITNTGELFFGEGSRLTVL.